The clone carrying this T cell receptor (beta chain) appeared a few times. The CDR3 covers 16 residues. V was clipped by 1 base and J by 6 bases; unmatched bases: 8. Per the germline V gene, CDR1 is SNHLY and CDR2 is FYNNEI. The sample belongs to a study of blood T cell repertoires in COVID-19. About the research overall: T cells, B-cell-depleted T cells, or PBMCs supplied cDNA or gDNA.

Original data processing: The assay estimated nucleated cells by amplifying reference gene primers. The protocol was immunoSEQ multiplex PCR, while the TCRdb copy is restricted to in-frame clones and leaves out a portion. V, J and clone size are those of that table, while D and trimming were read from the DNA. Of 240,000 or so clones listed, about 82% are singletons. The sequenced sample was peripheral blood. The chain couples TRBV2 to TRBJ2-5, with TRBD2 matching over 10 bases. This receptor was obtained from a man aged 80 or over with acute or convalescent COVID-19. CDR3 nucleotide sequence: TGTGCCAGCAGTGAAGGGCTAGCGGGAGCGAGAAAGACCCAGTACTTC. Its protein is CASSEGLAGARKTQYF.